A selection of T cell receptor beta chains follows, all from one sample in a study of molecular identifiers for immune sequencing clone quantification. TCRdb recomputed calls from the PCR reads with MiXCR, one row per CDR3 protein. The sample yields a few hundred thousand distinct CDR3 sequences, roughly 24% seen once. Sequenced: naive CD8+ T cells from blood, with Jurkat cell RNA spiked in. All receptors come from a human donor in good health. Some libraries in this study had Jurkat cell RNA spiked in. The CDR3 runs from the conserved cysteine through the conserved F or W. A D gene is named only where the DNA matches it firmly. Clone size is shown for a subset of rows, as once, few, many or a class of expanded clone.

-,TRBJ2-1,TRBD1,TRBV28,16,CATGVQNRGPYNEQFF,TGTGCCACCGGAGTACAAAACAGGGGCCCCTACAATGAGCAGTTCTTC
few,TRBJ2-2,TRBD2,TRBV29-1,14,CSVEGGLDPGELFF,TGCAGCGTTGAGGGGGGGTTGGACCCCGGGGAGCTGTTTTTT
-,TRBJ2-1,TRBD2,TRBV7-9,15,CASSLSPGLAGILFF,TGTGCCAGCAGCTTATCTCCCGGACTAGCGGGGATACTGTTCTTC
few,TRBJ2-7,-,TRBV4-3,14,CASSRGPLLDEQYF,TGCGCCAGCAGCCGTGGACCCCTACTAGACGAGCAGTACTTC
once,TRBJ1-1,TRBD1,TRBV20-1,15,CSARLAWTGGTEAFF,TGCAGTGCTAGACTAGCCTGGACAGGTGGGACTGAAGCTTTCTTT
few,TRBJ2-1,-,TRBV24-1,16,CATSDHGGGVYNEQFF,TGTGCCACCAGTGACCACGGTGGAGGAGTCTACAATGAGCAGTTCTTC
-,TRBJ2-1,TRBD1,TRBV15,14,CATSSTGEMNEQSF,TGTGCCACCAGCAGTACAGGGGAAATGAATGAGCAGTCCTTC
many,TRBJ2-3,TRBD2,TRBV6-1,16,CASSLYSGGARDTQYF,TGTGCCAGCAGTCTTTATAGCGGGGGGGCAAGAGATACGCAGTATTTT
-,TRBJ2-7,-,TRBV14,13,CASSRTGDYGQYF,TGTGCCAGCAGCCGAACGGGAGACTACGGGCAGTACTTC
-,TRBJ2-3,-,TRBV6-2/TRBV6-3,14,CASSPFLGFDTQYF,TGTGCCAGCAGTCCCTTCCTGGGTTTCGATACGCAGTATTTT
-,TRBJ2-3,TRBD2,TRBV28,17,CASSSPPAGGSTDTQNF,TGTGCCAGCAGTTCTCCCCCTGCGGGGGGAAGCACAGATACGCAGAATTTT
few,TRBJ2-1,TRBD2,TRBV29-1,15,CSVEPSGGSPYEQFF,TGCAGCGTTGAACCTAGCGGGGGGTCTCCTTATGAGCAGTTCTTC
few,TRBJ1-2,TRBD1,TRBV28,18,CASSFTDRGALGYYGYTF,TGTGCCAGCAGTTTTACGGACAGGGGGGCGCTGGGCTACTATGGCTACACCTTC
-,TRBJ2-5,TRBD1,TRBV12-3/TRBV12-4,16,CASSLFGQGPRETQYF,TGTGCCAGCAGTTTATTTGGACAGGGGCCCCGGGAGACCCAGTACTTC
few,TRBJ1-1,-,TRBV7-6,16,CASSLGMGVRDTEAFF,TGTGCCAGCAGCTTAGGAATGGGGGTTCGGGACACTGAAGCTTTCTTT
few,TRBJ2-7,-,TRBV6-2/TRBV6-3,13,CASNVGPGHEQYF,TGTGCCAGCAACGTAGGACCGGGCCACGAGCAGTACTTC
-,TRBJ2-7,-,TRBV2,14,CASSPSGTANEQYF,TGTGCCAGCAGTCCCTCCGGGACGGCGAACGAGCAGTACTTC
few,TRBJ2-3,-,TRBV27,14,CASSLLGWGDTQYF,TGTGCCAGCAGTCTGCTAGGGTGGGGAGATACGCAGTATTTT
-,TRBJ1-3,TRBD1,TRBV5-5,20,CASSLRGTPTGENSGNTIYF,TGTGCCAGCAGCTTGCGGGGGACCCCGACAGGGGAAAACTCTGGAAACACCATATATTTT
few,TRBJ2-7,-,TRBV7-9,12,CASMDRSYEQYF,TGTGCCAGCATGGACCGCTCCTACGAGCAGTACTTC
many,TRBJ2-6,TRBD2,TRBV5-5,21,CASSLARLAGGVRSGANVLTF,TGTGCCAGCAGCTTGGCCCGTCTTGCGGGAGGTGTCCGCTCTGGGGCCAACGTCCTGACTTTC
-,TRBJ1-2,-,TRBV5-5,16,CASSLGPTHINYGYTF,TGTGCCAGCAGCTTGGGTCCGACTCACATTAACTATGGCTACACCTTC
many,TRBJ1-1,TRBD1,TRBV7-9,18,CASSFPRGTGSSDTEAFF,TGTGCCAGCAGCTTCCCCCGCGGGACAGGGAGTTCGGACACTGAAGCTTTCTTT
-,TRBJ2-2,-,TRBV19,15,CASSIAGMNTGELFF,TGTGCCAGTAGTATAGCGGGGATGAACACCGGGGAGCTGTTTTTT
-,TRBJ1-1,TRBD1,TRBV27,17,CASSTAWDRIMNTEAFF,TGTGCCAGCAGCACTGCGTGGGACAGAATTATGAACACTGAAGCTTTCTTT
few,TRBJ2-7,TRBD2,TRBV6-5,14,CASSGIGRAGEQYF,TGTGCCAGCAGCGGGATCGGGAGGGCGGGCGAGCAGTACTTC
many,TRBJ2-3,-,TRBV30,16,CAWSVPGSEDTDTQYF,TGTGCCTGGAGTGTACCTGGTAGCGAAGACACAGATACGCAGTATTTT
few,TRBJ1-1,-,TRBV9,13,CASSVGGGSEAFF,TGTGCCAGCAGCGTAGGCGGGGGCTCTGAAGCTTTCTTT
-,TRBJ1-5,TRBD1,TRBV25-1,14,CASGQGIGNQPQHF,TGTGCCAGCGGACAGGGAATTGGGAATCAGCCCCAGCATTTT
few,TRBJ2-5,TRBD1,TRBV27,18,CASSPQDRARVQQETQYF,TGTGCCAGCAGTCCCCAAGACAGGGCTCGCGTACAACAAGAGACCCAGTACTTC
few,TRBJ2-2,-,TRBV9,16,CASSVSQFMNTGELFF,TGTGCCAGCAGCGTATCTCAGTTCATGAACACCGGGGAGCTGTTTTTT
many,TRBJ2-1,TRBD2,TRBV7-9,15,CASSSGWREYNEQFF,TGTGCCAGCAGCTCCGGCTGGCGGGAGTACAATGAGCAGTTCTTC